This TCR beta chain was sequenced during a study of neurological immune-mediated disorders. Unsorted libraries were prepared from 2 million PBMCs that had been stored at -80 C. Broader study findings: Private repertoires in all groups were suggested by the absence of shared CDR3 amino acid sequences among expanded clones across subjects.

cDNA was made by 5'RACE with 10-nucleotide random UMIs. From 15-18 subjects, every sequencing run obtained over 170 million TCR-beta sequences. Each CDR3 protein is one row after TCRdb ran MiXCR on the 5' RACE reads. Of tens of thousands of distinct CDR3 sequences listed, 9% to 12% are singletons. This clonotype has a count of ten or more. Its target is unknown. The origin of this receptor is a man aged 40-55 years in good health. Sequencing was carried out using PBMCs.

Here the CDR3 reads CSATFQLGYEQYF. DNA of the CDR3: TGCAGTGCTACCTTCCAGCTAGGTTACGAGCAGTACTTC. The rearrangement links TRBV20-1 to TRBJ2-7; D remains ambiguous. V gave up 4 bases and J gave up 4 bases, with 14 bases separating them. The CDR3 is made up of 13 amino acids. The V gene's germline CDR1 is DFQATT and CDR2 SNEGSKA (reference sequence).